Presented here are 12 T cell receptor beta chains from one specimen sequenced in a study of radiotherapy plus CTLA-4 blockade in lung cancer. Generated by immunoSEQ multiplex PCR, the TCRdb table keeps only in-frame clones and is missing some. The profile shows 39,000 or so clones, about 80% of them singletons. Source: peripheral blood, taken from a patient treated with radiotherapy plus ipilimumab. The receptor set was obtained from a human donor with non-small cell lung cancer who had stable disease on radiotherapy plus ipilimumab.

The rearrangement links TRBV10-2 to TRBJ2-2, with 12 bases matching TRBD2. The V and J ends lost 0 bases and 4 bases, in that order; junction bases with no gene match: 3. CDR1 and CDR2 from the germline V gene are WSHSY and SAAADI. The CDR3 extends over 17 amino acids. CDR3 in DNA: TGCGCCAGCAGTGAGTCCGTGGGACTAGCGGGCACCGGGGAGCTGTTTTTT. It codes for CASSESVGLAGTGELFF.

The table lists this clone with a count of one. The J gene is TRBJ1-2, the V gene TRBV7-8, with a weak D call TRBD1 (5 bases). This CDR3 comprises 14 residues. The germline V gene has CDR1 SGHVS and CDR2 FQNEAQ. V dropped 2 bases and J dropped 4 bases, with 11 bases sitting between them. In nucleotides, the CDR3 is TGTGCCAGCAGCTTAAACCAGGGACCCTATGGCTACACCTTC. It specifies CASSLNQGPYGYTF.

The chain combines TRBV5-8 with TRBJ1-3; weak D call: TRBD1 (6 bases). From germline, CDR1 is SGHTS and CDR2 YDEGEE. Trimming shortened V by 3 bases and J by 0 bases, and 22 bases separated the two germline ends. The CDR3 has 19 residues. The CDR3 here is CASSSLMGAYGSSGNTIYF. CDR3 nucleotide sequence: TGTGCCAGCAGCTCCTTAATGGGGGCGTACGGAAGCTCTGGAAACACCATATATTTT.

The CDR3 region is CASSPGLASDEQFF. The CDR3 coding sequence is TGTGCCAGCAGTCCCGGACTAGCGAGCGATGAGCAGTTCTTC. The chain carries TRBV27 and TRBJ2-1; 9 positions match TRBD2. The CDR3 totals 14 residues. Germline values: CDR1 MNHEY, CDR2 SMNVEV (reference sequence). The V segment lost 5 bases and the J segment 8 bases; nucleotides outside the gene matches: 7.

To note about this clone: One junction end does not reproduce the germline sequence, and a read error may be involved. The rearrangement uses TRBV13 and TRBJ1-2; D remains unclear. The CDR3 spans 14 residues. Germline CDR1 and CDR2: PRHDT and FYEKMQ (reference sequence). The CDR3 coding sequence is TGTGCCAGCAGTTTAGTAGGCGGGCGCTATGGCTACACCTTC. Protein product: CASSLVGGRYGYTF.

The J gene is TRBJ1-5, the V gene TRBV27; possible D gene TRBD1, 6 bases. Per germline, CDR1 MNHEY and CDR2 SMNVEV (reference sequence). Trimming stripped 5 bases from V and 4 bases from J, with 15 bases between. The CDR3 covers 15 residues. In DNA, the CDR3 is TGTGCCAGCAGTCAACAGGGAACGGGGAATCAGCCCCAGCATTTT. It translates to CASSQQGTGNQPQHF.

The chain carries TRBV11-2 and TRBJ1-5; tentatively, D is TRBD1 (6 bases). The V and J ends lost 5 bases and 6 bases respectively, with 14 bases between them. The CDR3 runs to 14 residues. The germline V gene encodes CDR1 SGHAT and CDR2 FQNNGV. The CDR3 sequence is CASSRTERGQPQHF. CDR3 DNA: TGTGCCAGCAGCCGGACAGAACGGGGTCAGCCCCAGCATTTT.

This sequence joins TRBV5-1 and TRBJ1-4; 7 positions match TRBD1. The V gene's germline CDR1 is SGHRS and CDR2 YFSETQ. The ends lost 2 bases at V and 6 bases at J; junction bases unmatched: 7. The CDR3 covers 15 residues. The DNA for the CDR3 is TGCGCCAGCAGCTTCAGGCAGGGGGACCATGAAAAACTGTTTTTT. It specifies CASSFRQGDHEKLFF.

The CDR3 bases are TGTGCCAGCAGCTTAGGACCGAGGGGATCCTTCTATGGCTACACCTTC. Translated, it gives CASSLGPRGSFYGYTF. The chain carries TRBV7-2 and TRBJ1-2; a weak D match, TRBD1 (5 bases). Trimming took 1 base from V and 4 from J, leaving 16 bases between them. Germline-derived CDR1 and CDR2 are SGHTA and FQGNSA. There are 16 residues in the CDR3.

V usage is TRBV12-5 and J usage is TRBJ1-5; D is uncertain. V was cut by 5 bases and J by 13 bases, with 15 bases left in between. The CDR3 is 12 amino acids. CDR1 and CDR2 from the germline V gene are LGHNT and FRNRAP. This CDR3 reads CASGPPRGLQHF. The CDR3 DNA sequence: TGTGCTAGTGGTCCCCCCAGAGGCCTTCAGCATTTT.

This chain joins TRBV29-1 and TRBJ2-3; 8 bases agree with TRBD2. With V trimmed by 7 bases and J by 4 bases, 13 bases remained unmatched. This CDR3 is built from 15 residues. Germline CDR1 reads SQVTM; CDR2 reads ANQGSEA. This CDR3 reads CSADPGAGDPDTQYF. CDR3 nucleotide sequence: TGCAGCGCCGACCCGGGAGCGGGGGATCCAGATACGCAGTATTTT.

The chain has TRBV28 and TRBJ1-6; unclear D gene. Germline CDR1 is MDHEN and CDR2 is SYDVKM. Between the trimmed V and J ends, which lost 11 bases and 6 bases, there was a span of 14 bases. CDR3 length: 13 amino acids. CDR3 bases: TGTGCCTATGCTGGCGGCGGTAATTCACCCCTCCACTTT. Its translation is CAYAGGGNSPLHF.